A selection of T cell receptor beta chains follows, all from one sample in a study of cytomegalovirus exposure and HLA in healthy donors. Clones were sequenced by immunoSEQ multiplex PCR, and TCRdb holds only the in-frame ones, with some missing. Found here are 90,000 to 140,000 clones, around 86% of them singletons; the top ten hold 6.5% to 7%. The sequencing input was PBMCs. These receptors were taken from a man aged 30 to 39 in good health and CMV-seropositive. The CDR3 runs from the conserved cysteine through the conserved F or W. A D gene is named only where the DNA matches it firmly. The size entry is marked missing in some rows and otherwise reads once, few, many or a size class.

cdr3_nt cdr3_aa v_call d_call clone_size j_call
TGTGCCAGCAGCTCCCCCCCGCACAGGAACTCCTATAATTCACCCCTCCACTTT CASSSPPHRNSYNSPLHF TRBV7-2 NA NA TRBJ1-6
TGTGCCAGCAGCTGGGGTGGGGGGGTGGAGTATAATTCACCCCTCCACTTT CASSWGGGVEYNSPLHF TRBV5-6 NA NA TRBJ1-6
TGTGCCAGCACCCTAGGGGGATCGGGTTGGGCTTTCTTT CASTLGGSGWAFF TRBV7-2 NA few TRBJ1-1
TGCGCCAGCAGCGCGTCCGGGACAGGGGATTATTCACCCCTCCACTTT CASSASGTGDYSPLHF TRBV5-1 TRBD1 NA TRBJ1-6
TGTGCCAGCAGTGCTTATCGGGGGACCGGGGAGCTGTTTTTT CASSAYRGTGELFF TRBV2 NA NA TRBJ2-2
TGTGCCAGCAGCTCCGGGACTACCTACAATGAGCAGTTCTTC CASSSGTTYNEQFF TRBV5-4 TRBD2 NA TRBJ2-1
TGTGCCAGCTCACCAACAGGGGGTTCTTACAATGAGCAGTTCTTC CASSPTGGSYNEQFF TRBV18 TRBD1 NA TRBJ2-1
TGTGCCAGCAGCTTGGTGCGGGGGGGCCTGGACGAGCAGTACTTC CASSLVRGGLDEQYF TRBV5-4 TRBD2 NA TRBJ2-7
TGTGCCAGCAGCTCGCCGTTGGTAGCGGGGGAGTCCGGGGAGCTGTTTTTT CASSSPLVAGESGELFF TRBV5-4 TRBD2 NA TRBJ2-2
TGTGCCAGCTCGAGCGACTACACAGATACGCAGTATTTT CASSSDYTDTQYF TRBV18 NA NA TRBJ2-3
TGTGCCAGCTCGCCGACAGGGGCCGATACTGAAGCTTTCTTT CASSPTGADTEAFF TRBV18 TRBD1 NA TRBJ1-1
TGTGCCAGCAGTACCGCTAGCGGGGGGGCTTCGACCGGGGAGCTGTTTTTT CASSTASGGASTGELFF TRBV25-1 TRBD2 NA TRBJ2-2
TGTGCCAGCAGCTTGGTTGGCGGGACCGCCTACGAGCAGTACTTC CASSLVGGTAYEQYF TRBV11-2 NA NA TRBJ2-7
TGCAGCGTTAAACTACAGGGAGCTAACGAGCAGTACTTC CSVKLQGANEQYF TRBV29-1 NA NA TRBJ2-7
TGTGCCAGCAGTCCGGGACAGGGGGGACCCTATGGCTACACCTTC CASSPGQGGPYGYTF TRBV28 TRBD1 few TRBJ1-2
TGTGCCAGCAGCCGGACAGGGGGCCTGTACGAGCAGTACTTC CASSRTGGLYEQYF TRBV6-5 TRBD1 few TRBJ2-7
TGTGCCAGCAGGTTGGGCGGGGGGGCCGGAGATACGCAGTATTTT CASRLGGGAGDTQYF TRBV2 TRBD2 NA TRBJ2-3
TGTGCCAGCAGCCTTGACAGGGTCTTGGGGCTGGACACTGAAGCTTTCTTT CASSLDRVLGLDTEAFF TRBV5-5 TRBD1 few TRBJ1-1
TGTGCCAGCAGTTACGGGACTCTCTACGAGCAGTACTTC CASSYGTLYEQYF TRBV11-2 NA NA TRBJ2-7
TGTGCCAGCAGTGCCAACGGGGACAGGGGGTCTTACGAGCAGTACTTC CASSANGDRGSYEQYF TRBV2 TRBD1 NA TRBJ2-7
TGTGCCAGCTCACCACCGGGGACAGGGGGCGAGGGAACTGAAGCTTTCTTT CASSPPGTGGEGTEAFF TRBV18 TRBD1 NA TRBJ1-1
TGTGCCAGCAGTGAAGCTTACGGGGAGTCCTACGAGCAGTACTTC CASSEAYGESYEQYF TRBV6-1 NA NA TRBJ2-7
TGTGCCAGTAGTAAAGCGGGGGGGCGGTTATACGAGCAGTACTTC CASSKAGGRLYEQYF TRBV19 TRBD2 NA TRBJ2-7
TGTGCCAGCAGTTGGACACCGATCACAGATACGCAGTATTTT CASSWTPITDTQYF TRBV27 NA NA TRBJ2-3
TGTGCCAGCTCACCTCCGGGGGTCTCCTACGAGCAGTACTTC CASSPPGVSYEQYF TRBV18 NA few TRBJ2-7
TGTGCCAGCAGTGCCTTAGGGACAGGGTTTAATTCACCCCTCCACTTT CASSALGTGFNSPLHF TRBV28 TRBD1 NA TRBJ1-6